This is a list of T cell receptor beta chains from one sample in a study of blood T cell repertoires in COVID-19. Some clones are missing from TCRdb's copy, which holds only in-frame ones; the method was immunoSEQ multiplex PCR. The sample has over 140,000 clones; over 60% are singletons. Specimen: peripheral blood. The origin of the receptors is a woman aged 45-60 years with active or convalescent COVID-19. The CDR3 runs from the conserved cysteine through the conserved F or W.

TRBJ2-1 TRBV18 CASSPTYNEQFF
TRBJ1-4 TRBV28 CASSPGGEANEKLFF
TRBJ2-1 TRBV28 CASSRGQGPANEQFF
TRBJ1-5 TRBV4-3 CASSQDEREGSQHF
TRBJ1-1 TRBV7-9 CASSSSQGGLITEAFF
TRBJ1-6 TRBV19 CASSHRGGNSPLHF
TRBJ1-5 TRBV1 CTSTLIDRGNQPQHF
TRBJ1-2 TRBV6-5 CASSPVTGRGYTF
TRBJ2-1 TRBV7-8 CASLEGRGGQHNEQFF
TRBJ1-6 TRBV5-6 CASSHGTGRTLIYNSPLHF
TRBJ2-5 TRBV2 CASSEAGGGPRTQYF
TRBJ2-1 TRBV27 CASSSPVAGGYNEQFF
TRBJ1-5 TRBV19 CASSMPDKLNQPQHF
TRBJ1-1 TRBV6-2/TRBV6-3 CASSSWTKMNTEAFF
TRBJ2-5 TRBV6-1 CASSEGGAWGETQYF
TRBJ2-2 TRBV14 CASSQEVVRGTGELFF
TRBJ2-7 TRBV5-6 CASSLLAGKAYEQYF
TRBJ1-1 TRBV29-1 CSVGAASLTEAFF
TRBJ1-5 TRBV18 CASSPGQGARTPNQPQHF
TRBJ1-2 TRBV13 CASRPPSGVYGYTF
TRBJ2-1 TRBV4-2 CASSKNNRPSGRDNEQFF
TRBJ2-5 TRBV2 CATKTENQETQYF
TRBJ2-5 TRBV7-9 CASSPGTLGETQYF
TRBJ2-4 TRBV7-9 CASSPRTSGRWGGIIQYF
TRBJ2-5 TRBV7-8 CASSSRDFGETQYF
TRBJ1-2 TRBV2 CASSLEGGPGYGYTF
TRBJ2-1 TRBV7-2 CASSLAGTGLQFF
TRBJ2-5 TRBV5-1 CASRREPPQETQYF
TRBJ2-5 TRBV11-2 CASSLNRWETQYF
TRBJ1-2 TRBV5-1 CASRPDREGGYTF
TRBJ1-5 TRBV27 CASSEGGVGQPQHF
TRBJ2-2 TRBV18 CASSPGQNTGELFF
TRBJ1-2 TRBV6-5 CASKQEGYTF
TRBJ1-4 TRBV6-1 CASSAGQTVPTNEKLFF
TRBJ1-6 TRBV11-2 CASSLSGSANSPLHF
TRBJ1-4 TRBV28 CASSPGLGTGNEKLFF
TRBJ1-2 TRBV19 CASSMGPGGVAYGYTF
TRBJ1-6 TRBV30 CAWSVPGQGASPLHF
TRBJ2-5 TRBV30 CAWSVRGGETQYF
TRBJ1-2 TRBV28 CASTLDRVAGYTF